The entry that follows covers one T cell receptor beta chain sequence. The V end lost 4 bases, the J end lost 3 bases, and 13 bases lay between the germline ends. Germline CDR1 is SGHNT and CDR2 is YYREEE (reference sequence). The CDR3 has 15 residues. As processed by the authors: The authors estimated nucleated cell counts from reference gene primer amplification. This table comes from immunoSEQ multiplex PCR, and its TCRdb copy is limited to in-frame clones, with some not included. V and J calls and clone size come straight from that table; D and trimming were deduced from the DNA. Of 200,000 or so clones listed, roughly nine tenths are singletons. The data were taken from a study of blood T cell repertoires in COVID-19. Study in general: Acute-phase and convalescent COVID-19 samples originated in the United States, Italy and Spain. PBMCs, B-cell-depleted T cells, or T cells provided the cDNA or gDNA that made up the material.

This chain links TRBV5-4 with TRBJ2-2; the D gene is possibly TRBD2 (6 bases). This clonotype was sampled from a woman in her seventies with acute or convalescent COVID-19. Sequenced material: peripheral blood. CDR3 nucleotides: TGTGCCAGCAGCCTCCCCTGGGGGGACACCGGGGAGCTGTTTTTT. Amino acid sequence: CASSLPWGDTGELFF.